The 13 T cell receptor beta chains below come from one sample, sequenced in a study of T cell responses to AZD1222 COVID-19 vaccine. Clones were sequenced by immunoSEQ multiplex PCR, and TCRdb holds only the in-frame ones, with some missing. This table holds approximately 140,000 clones, approximately 90% found once. The sample in question was peripheral blood, obtained on day 0 of AZD1222 vaccination. These receptors all come from an adult in good health.

This clone was seen just once. The chain carries TRBV7-2 and TRBJ2-5, with 7 bases lining up with TRBD2. The germline gives CDR1 SGHTA, CDR2 FQGNSA. V gave up 5 bases and J gave up 0 bases; unmatched junction bases: 18. This CDR3 comprises 19 residues. CDR3 loop: CASSPRTRGLGTYQETQYF. The CDR3 bases are TGTGCCAGCAGCCCTCGGACTAGAGGTCTGGGGACGTACCAAGAGACCCAGTACTTC.

The chain joins TRBV11-3 to TRBJ2-5; no clear D. This CDR3 is built from 13 residues. Germline V gene sequence: CDR1 SGHNT, CDR2 YENEEA. Trimming took off 2 bases at V and 2 bases at J, with 6 bases between the two ends. CDR3 in amino acids: CASSLYSQETQYF. The DNA for the CDR3 is TGTGCCAGCAGCTTATACAGTCAAGAGACCCAGTACTTC.

The chain recombines TRBV6-5 with TRBJ1-5; 7 bases line up with TRBD1. This CDR3 region has 14 residues. Trimming took 5 bases from V and 5 from J; bases not matched to a gene: 6. From germline, CDR1 is MNHEY and CDR2 SVGAGI. The CDR3 region is CASSPVTGDQPQHF. The CDR3 nucleotides read TGTGCCAGCAGTCCAGTCACAGGGGATCAGCCCCAGCATTTT.

The chain employs TRBV5-6 and TRBJ1-2, with D perhaps TRBD1 (6 bases). The CDR3 is 15 residues long. Germline values: CDR1 SGHDT, CDR2 YYEEEE. V lost 10 bases and J lost 4, with 23 bases in between. Here the CDR3 reads CAGKLGQGIGYGYTF. As DNA, the CDR3 is TGTGCCGGAAAGCTAGGGCAGGGGATCGGCTATGGCTACACCTTC.

The CDR3 region has the DNA TGTGCCAGCGAGAGTTCAGGCGCTAATGAGCAGTTCTTC. It yields the protein CASESSGANEQFF. The chain is built from TRBV6-5 and TRBJ2-1; D is unresolved. The CDR3 sequence is 13 residues long. The germline V gene has CDR1 MNHEY and CDR2 SVGAGI. V dropped 8 bases and J dropped 7 bases, with 15 bases sitting between them.

The CDR3, as DNA: TGTGCCAGCTCACCAGTGACATCTGGAGGGACCCAGTACTTC. This translates into CASSPVTSGGTQYF. The rearrangement uses TRBV18 and TRBJ2-5; D is possibly TRBD2 (5 bases). Trimming removed 2 bases at V and 7 bases at J, with 14 bases between. Germline V gene data show CDR1 as KGHSH and CDR2 as LQKENI. The CDR3 has 14 amino acids.

This clone was seen only once. The chain recombines TRBV7-2 with TRBJ1-2; D possibly corresponds to TRBD1 (5 bases). Trimming shortened V by 4 bases and J by 4 bases, and 13 bases separated the two germline ends. The germline CDR1 and CDR2 sequences are SGHTA and FQGNSA. This CDR3 has 14 residues. The CDR3 nucleotides are TGTGCCAGCAGCTCCTTCGACAGTCCCTATGGCTACACCTTC. This translates into CASSSFDSPYGYTF.

The genes are TRBV4-2 and TRBJ1-4; D is unresolved. V dropped 4 bases and J dropped 8 bases, with 17 bases sitting between them. The germline V gene has CDR1 LGHNA and CDR2 YNFKEQ. The CDR3 is 15 amino acids. In DNA form, the CDR3 reads TGTGCCAGCAGCCGACCGGCACAAGCGGGGGAAAAACTGTTTTTT. Translated: CASSRPAQAGEKLFF.

This clone was detected once. The chain employs TRBV6-2 or TRBV6-3 and TRBJ2-3; D may be TRBD1 (6 bases). CDR1 and CDR2 (germline): MNHEY, SVGEGT. The CDR3 contains 15 residues. Trimming shortened V by 0 bases and J by 4 bases, and 11 bases separated the two germline ends. In DNA, the CDR3 is TGTGCCAGCAGTTACTCTGGGGGCTCCGCAGATACGCAGTATTTT. Protein product: CASSYSGGSADTQYF.

The V call is TRBV21-1, the J call TRBJ1-2; TRBD1 reflects the table's D call only, with no check against the DNA. TRBV21-1 is labeled a pseudogene. This CDR3 is built from 16 residues. The DNA for the CDR3 is TGTGCCAGCAGCAAAGGCGGCGGGACAGGGGCCTATGGCTACACCTTC. As protein: CASSKGGGTGAYGYTF.

The chain employs TRBV18 and TRBJ1-2; maybe TRBD1 (6 bases). V was shortened by 6 bases and J by 5 bases, with 13 bases between the two germline ends. Germline CDR1 reads KGHSH; CDR2 reads LQKENI. The CDR3 is 13 amino acids. As DNA, the CDR3 is TGTGCCAGCTCGTCGACAGGCGAATATGGCTACACCTTC. Encoded protein: CASSSTGEYGYTF.

The chain carries TRBV29-1 and TRBJ1-6; D ambiguous. The CDR3 has 13 amino acids. Trimming left V 5 bases short and J 4 bases short, with 9 bases between. The germline gives CDR1 SQVTM, CDR2 ANQGSEA. Written as DNA, the CDR3 is TGCAGCGTTACCGTGGGGTATAATTCACCCCTCCACTTT. Protein sequence: CSVTVGYNSPLHF.

The gene calls are TRBV5-1 and TRBJ2-5; D gene ambiguous. Between the trimmed V and J ends, which lost 3 bases and 2 bases, there was a span of 8 bases. Germline values: CDR1 SGHRS, CDR2 YFSETQ. The CDR3 length is 13 residues. CDR3 sequence: CASSSTVQETQYF. The CDR3, as DNA: TGCGCCAGCAGCTCCACCGTTCAAGAGACCCAGTACTTC.